The sequence of this T cell receptor beta chain was determined in a study of post-analysis software for immune sequencing data. The study's findings and limits: Compared against controls, patients with multiple sclerosis displayed significantly lower normalized Chao1 diversity. With TRBV5-6, TRBV5-1 and TRBV20-1 included, a handful of TRBV segments were more frequent in patients than in controls. Same-batch preparations were strongly co-clustered by F measure.

Tagging with unique molecular identifiers was a feature of the TCR beta cDNA libraries. Hundreds of thousands of cDNA molecules came from around 1 to 10 million T cells. TCRdb re-called the PCR reads through MiXCR, storing one row per CDR3 protein. The profile shows 170,000 or so distinct CDR3 sequences, 30% of them singletons. The length of the CDR3 is 14 residues. From germline, CDR1 is KGHDR and CDR2 SFDVKD. V was shortened by 5 bases and J by 8 bases, with 15 bases between the two germline ends. This clonotype occurred many times. What it binds is not known. The sample was blood. This chain connects TRBV24-1 to TRBJ2-4; the D is unclear. This TCR was recovered from a girl aged 5-17 years with multiple sclerosis. CDR3 bases: TGTGCCACCAGTGCTACCGGAGTCGCGGACATTCAGTACTTC. Translation gives CATSATGVADIQYF.